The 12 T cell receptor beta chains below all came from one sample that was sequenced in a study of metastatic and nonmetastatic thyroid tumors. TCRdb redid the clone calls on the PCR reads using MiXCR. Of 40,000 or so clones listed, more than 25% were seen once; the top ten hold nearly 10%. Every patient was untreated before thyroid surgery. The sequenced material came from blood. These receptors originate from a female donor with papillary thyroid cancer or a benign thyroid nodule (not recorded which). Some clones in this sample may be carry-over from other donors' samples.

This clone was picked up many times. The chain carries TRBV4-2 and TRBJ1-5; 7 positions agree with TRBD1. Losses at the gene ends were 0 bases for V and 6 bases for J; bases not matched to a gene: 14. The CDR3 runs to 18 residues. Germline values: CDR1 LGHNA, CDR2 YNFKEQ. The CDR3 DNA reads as TGTGCCAGCAGCCAAGAGACAGGGCCGGGGGATAGTATTCAGCCCCAGCATTTT. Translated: CASSQETGPGDSIQPQHF.

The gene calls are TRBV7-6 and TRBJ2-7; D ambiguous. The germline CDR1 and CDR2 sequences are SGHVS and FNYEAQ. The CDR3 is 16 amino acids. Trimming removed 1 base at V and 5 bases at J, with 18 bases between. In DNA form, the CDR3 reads TGTGCCAGCAGCTTAGAACGCGGTAGGCTGATAGACGAGCAGTACTTC. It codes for CASSLERGRLIDEQYF.

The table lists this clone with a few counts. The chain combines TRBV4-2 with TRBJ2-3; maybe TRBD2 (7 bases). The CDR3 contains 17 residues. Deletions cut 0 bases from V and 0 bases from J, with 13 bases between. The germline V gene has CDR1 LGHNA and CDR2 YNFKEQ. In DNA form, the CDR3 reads TGTGCCAGCAGCCAAGAAGTGGGGGGGGCCAGCACAGATACGCAGTATTTT. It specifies CASSQEVGGASTDTQYF.

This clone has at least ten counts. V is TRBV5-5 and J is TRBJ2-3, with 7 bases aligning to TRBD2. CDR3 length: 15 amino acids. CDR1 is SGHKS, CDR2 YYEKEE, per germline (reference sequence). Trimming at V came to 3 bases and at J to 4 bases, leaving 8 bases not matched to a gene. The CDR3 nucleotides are TGTGCCAGCAGCTGGGAGGGTGTAATGGCAGATACGCAGTATTTT. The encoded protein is CASSWEGVMADTQYF. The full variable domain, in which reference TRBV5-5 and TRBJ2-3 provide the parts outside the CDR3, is DAGVTQSPTHLIKTRGQQVTLRCSPISGHKSVSWYQQVLGQGPQFIFQYYEKEERGRGNFPDRFSARQFPNYSSELNVNALLLGDSALYLCASSWEGVMADTQYFGPGTRLTVL.

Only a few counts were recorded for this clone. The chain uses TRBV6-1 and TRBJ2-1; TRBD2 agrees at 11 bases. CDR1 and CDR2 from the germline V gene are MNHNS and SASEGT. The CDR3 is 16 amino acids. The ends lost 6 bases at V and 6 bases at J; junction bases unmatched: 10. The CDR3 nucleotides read TGTGCCAGCAGCTCGTATAGACTAGCGGGGCCCAATGAGCAGTTCTTC. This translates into CASSSYRLAGPNEQFF.

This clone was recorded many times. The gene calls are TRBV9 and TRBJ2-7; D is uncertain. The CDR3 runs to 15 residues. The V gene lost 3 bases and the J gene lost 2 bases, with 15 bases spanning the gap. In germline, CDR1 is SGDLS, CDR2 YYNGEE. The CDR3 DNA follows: TGTGCCAGCAGCGCCGCGGCGGACCCCACCTACGAGCAGTACTTC. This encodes CASSAAADPTYEQYF.

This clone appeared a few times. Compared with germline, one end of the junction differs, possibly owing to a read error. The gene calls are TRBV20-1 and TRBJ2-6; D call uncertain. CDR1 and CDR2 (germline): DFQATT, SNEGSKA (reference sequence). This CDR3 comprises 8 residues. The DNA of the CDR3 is TGCAGTGCCGGTAGGACGGCTTTC. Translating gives CSAGRTAF.

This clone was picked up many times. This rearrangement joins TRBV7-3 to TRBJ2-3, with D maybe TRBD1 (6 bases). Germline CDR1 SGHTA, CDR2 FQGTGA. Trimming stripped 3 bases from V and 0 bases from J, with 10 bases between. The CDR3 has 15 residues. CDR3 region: CASSFRGQSTDTQYF. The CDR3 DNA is TGTGCCAGCAGCTTCAGGGGACAAAGCACAGATACGCAGTATTTT.

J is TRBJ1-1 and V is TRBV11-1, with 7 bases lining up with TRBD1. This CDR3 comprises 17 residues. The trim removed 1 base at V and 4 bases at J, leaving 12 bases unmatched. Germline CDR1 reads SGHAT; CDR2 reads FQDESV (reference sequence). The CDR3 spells CASSLGWGGRGPTEAFF. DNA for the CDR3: TGTGCCAGCAGCTTAGGGTGGGGAGGAAGGGGGCCCACTGAAGCTTTCTTT.

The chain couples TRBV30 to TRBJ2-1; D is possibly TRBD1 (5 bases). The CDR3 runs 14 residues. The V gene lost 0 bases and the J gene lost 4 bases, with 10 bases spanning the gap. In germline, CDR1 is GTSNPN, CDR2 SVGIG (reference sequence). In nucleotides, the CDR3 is TGTGCCTGGAGTGTTGGGGCCGGTTACAATGAGCAGTTCTTC. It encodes CAWSVGAGYNEQFF.

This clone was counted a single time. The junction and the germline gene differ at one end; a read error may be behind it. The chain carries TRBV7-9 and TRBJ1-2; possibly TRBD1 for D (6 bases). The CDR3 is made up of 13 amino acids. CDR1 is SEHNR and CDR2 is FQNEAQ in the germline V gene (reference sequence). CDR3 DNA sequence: TGTGCCAGCAGCAACAGGGTGGACTATTGCTACACCTTC. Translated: CASSNRVDYCYTF.

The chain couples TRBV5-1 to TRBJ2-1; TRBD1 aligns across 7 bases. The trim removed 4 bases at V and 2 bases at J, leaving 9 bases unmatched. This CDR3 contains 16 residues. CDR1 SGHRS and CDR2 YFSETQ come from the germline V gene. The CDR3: CASSQQAGGPYNEQFF. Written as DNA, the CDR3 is TGCGCCAGCAGCCAGCAAGCAGGGGGTCCCTACAATGAGCAGTTCTTC. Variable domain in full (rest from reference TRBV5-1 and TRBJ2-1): KAGVTQTPRYLIKTRGQQVTLSCSPISGHRSVSWYQQTPGQGLQFLFEYFSETQRNKGNFPGRFSGRQFSNSRSEMNVSTLELGDSALYLCASSQQAGGPYNEQFFGPGTRLTVL.